A selection of T cell receptor beta chains follows, all from one sample in a study of glioma-infiltrating T cells. TCRdb re-derived calls from the multiplex PCR reads in MiXCR, one entry per CDR3 protein. The data hold 300,000 to 450,000 distinct CDR3 sequences, with less than 50% observed a single time. Specimen: glioma tissue, nonneoplastic brain tissue, or PBMCs (not recorded which). The receptors were sampled from a human donor with low-grade glioma or glioblastoma, undergoing nonglioma brain surgery, or in good health (not recorded which). CDR3s include the opening cysteine and the closing phenylalanine or tryptophan. A D gene is named only where the DNA matches it firmly. The size entry is marked missing in some rows and otherwise reads once, few, many or a size class.

cdr3_nt: TGTGCCACCAGTGACCCCGGGAGGGGTAGCACTGAGCAGTTCTTC
cdr3_aa: CATSDPGRGSTEQFF
j_call: TRBJ2-1
clone_size: .
d_call: TRBD2
v_call: TRBV24-1

cdr3_nt: TGTGCCAGCAGCTCTGGACTAGCGGGAGATGGAACGCAGTATTTT
cdr3_aa: CASSSGLAGDGTQYF
j_call: TRBJ2-3
clone_size: .
d_call: TRBD2
v_call: TRBV7-3

cdr3_nt: TGTGCCAGCAGCCCCGGAAGTCTTAACTATGGCTACACCTTC
cdr3_aa: CASSPGSLNYGYTF
j_call: TRBJ1-2
clone_size: .
d_call: .
v_call: TRBV11-2

cdr3_nt: TGTGCCAGCAGTTTACGGCAGGGGACCAACTATGGCTACACCTTC
cdr3_aa: CASSLRQGTNYGYTF
j_call: TRBJ1-2
clone_size: few
d_call: .
v_call: TRBV28

cdr3_nt: TGTGCCAGCTCACCACGAAGAGTACTCACAGATACGCAGTATTTT
cdr3_aa: CASSPRRVLTDTQYF
j_call: TRBJ2-3
clone_size: .
d_call: .
v_call: TRBV3-1

cdr3_nt: TGTGCCATCAGTGAAGGTCAATACAATGAGCAGTTCTTC
cdr3_aa: CAISEGQYNEQFF
j_call: TRBJ2-1
clone_size: many
d_call: .
v_call: TRBV10-3

cdr3_nt: TGTTCCAGCAAAGAGGAAGTGATCACTGAAGCTTTCTTT
cdr3_aa: CSSKEEVITEAFF
j_call: TRBJ1-1
clone_size: .
d_call: .
v_call: TRBV2

cdr3_nt: TGCAGTGCTACTAGCGGGAGAAGGGAGACCCAGTACTTC
cdr3_aa: CSATSGRRETQYF
j_call: TRBJ2-5
clone_size: few
d_call: TRBD2
v_call: TRBV20-1

cdr3_nt: TGTGCCAGCAGATTTGGCCGACAGGGGAGGCGGGGGCAGTTCTTC
cdr3_aa: CASRFGRQGRRGQFF
j_call: TRBJ2-1
clone_size: .
d_call: TRBD1
v_call: TRBV11-2

cdr3_nt: TGTGCCAGCAGTGGCCCCACTGAAGCTTTCTTT
cdr3_aa: CASSGPTEAFF
j_call: TRBJ1-1
clone_size: once
d_call: .
v_call: TRBV28

cdr3_nt: TGTGCCTCAGCAAGAGTAAGGGATGGATATGGCACCGGGGAGCTGTTTTTT
cdr3_aa: CASARVRDGYGTGELFF
j_call: TRBJ2-2
clone_size: many
d_call: .
v_call: TRBV6-2/TRBV6-3

cdr3_nt: TGTGCCAGCAGCCTGCCAACTAGCGGAACTTCCTACAATGAGCAGTTCTTC
cdr3_aa: CASSLPTSGTSYNEQFF
j_call: TRBJ2-1
clone_size: .
d_call: TRBD2
v_call: TRBV7-9

cdr3_nt: TGTGCCAGCAGTCCCCCAGGGATCTCCTACAATGAGCAGTTCTTC
cdr3_aa: CASSPPGISYNEQFF
j_call: TRBJ2-1
clone_size: many
d_call: .
v_call: TRBV6-2/TRBV6-3

cdr3_nt: TGCGCCAGCAGCTTCTCTCAGACTAGCGCGTCCTACGAGCAGTACTTC
cdr3_aa: CASSFSQTSASYEQYF
j_call: TRBJ2-7
clone_size: few
d_call: TRBD2
v_call: TRBV4-1

cdr3_nt: TGCGCCAGCAGCTCGGGACAGTTGGGCACTGAAGCTTTCTTT
cdr3_aa: CASSSGQLGTEAFF
j_call: TRBJ1-1
clone_size: .
d_call: TRBD1
v_call: TRBV5-1

cdr3_nt: TGTGCCACCAGTGATTCCGGCAAGAACACTGAAGCTTTCTTT
cdr3_aa: CATSDSGKNTEAFF
j_call: TRBJ1-1
clone_size: many
d_call: .
v_call: TRBV24-1

cdr3_nt: TGTGCCAGCAGCAACCCTCTAGGGGTCGCTGAAGCTTTCTTT
cdr3_aa: CASSNPLGVAEAFF
j_call: TRBJ1-1
clone_size: .
d_call: .
v_call: TRBV4-2

cdr3_nt: TGTGCCAGTTCTATGATTGGTCCCGGGGAGCTGTTTTTT
cdr3_aa: CASSMIGPGELFF
j_call: TRBJ2-2
clone_size: .
d_call: .
v_call: TRBV2

cdr3_nt: TGTGCCAGCAGTTTAGAGACATATCGGGCCAATGAGCAGTTCTTC
cdr3_aa: CASSLETYRANEQFF
j_call: TRBJ2-1
clone_size: many
d_call: .
v_call: TRBV28

cdr3_nt: TGCAGTGCTGGAGGGACTAATAGAAACGAGCAGTACTTC
cdr3_aa: CSAGGTNRNEQYF
j_call: TRBJ2-7
clone_size: many
d_call: TRBD2
v_call: TRBV20-1

cdr3_nt: TGTGCCAGCGGGCCCCCGGATCCCAGGGGCTACACCTTC
cdr3_aa: CASGPPDPRGYTF
j_call: TRBJ1-2
clone_size: many
d_call: .
v_call: TRBV27

cdr3_nt: TGTGCCAGTAGTAGGGGACAGAGTATGAACACTGAAGCTTTCTTT
cdr3_aa: CASSRGQSMNTEAFF
j_call: TRBJ1-1
clone_size: .
d_call: TRBD1
v_call: TRBV19